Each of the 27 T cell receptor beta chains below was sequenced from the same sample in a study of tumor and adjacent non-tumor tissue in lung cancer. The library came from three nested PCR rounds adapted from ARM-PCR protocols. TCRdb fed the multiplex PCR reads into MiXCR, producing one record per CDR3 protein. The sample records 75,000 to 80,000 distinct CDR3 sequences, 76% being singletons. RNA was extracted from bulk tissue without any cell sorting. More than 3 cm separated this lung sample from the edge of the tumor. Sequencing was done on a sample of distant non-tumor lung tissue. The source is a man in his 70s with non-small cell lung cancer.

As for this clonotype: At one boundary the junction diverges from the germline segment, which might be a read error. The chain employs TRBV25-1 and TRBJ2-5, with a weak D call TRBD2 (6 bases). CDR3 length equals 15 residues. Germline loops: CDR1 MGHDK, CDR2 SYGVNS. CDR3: CGSSRPGGIEETQHF. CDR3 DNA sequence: TGTGGCAGCAGTAGGCCGGGCGGGATTGAAGAGACCCAGCACTTC.

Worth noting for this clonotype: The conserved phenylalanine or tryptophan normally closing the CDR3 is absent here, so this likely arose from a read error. CDR3 sequence reads: CASSRFNAGTGGQETQYL. The CDR3 nucleotides read TGTGCGAGCAGTCGATTCAATGCGGGGACAGGGGGACAAGAGACCCAGTACCTC. J is TRBJ2-5 and V is TRBV6-1; 11 nucleotides match TRBD1. CDR1 and CDR2 from the germline V gene are MNHNS and SASEGT. The CDR3 is made up of 18 amino acids.

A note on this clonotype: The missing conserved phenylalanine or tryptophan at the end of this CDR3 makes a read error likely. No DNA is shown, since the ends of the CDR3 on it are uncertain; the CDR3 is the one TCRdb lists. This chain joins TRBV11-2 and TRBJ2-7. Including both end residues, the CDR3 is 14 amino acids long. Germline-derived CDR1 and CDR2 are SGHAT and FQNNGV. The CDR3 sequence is CASSLAGWDREKYL.

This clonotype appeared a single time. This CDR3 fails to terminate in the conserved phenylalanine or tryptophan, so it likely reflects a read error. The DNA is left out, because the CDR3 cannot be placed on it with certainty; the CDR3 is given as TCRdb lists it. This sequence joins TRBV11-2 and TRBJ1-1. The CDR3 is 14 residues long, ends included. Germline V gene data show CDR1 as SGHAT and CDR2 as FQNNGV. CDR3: CASSWTTVYTEASV.

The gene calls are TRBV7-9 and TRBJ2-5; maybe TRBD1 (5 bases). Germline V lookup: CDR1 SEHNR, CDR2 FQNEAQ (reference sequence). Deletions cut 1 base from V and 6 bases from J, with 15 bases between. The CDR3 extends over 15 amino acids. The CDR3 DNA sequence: TGTGCCAGCAGCTTAGGTTATTGGGGCGCCCAGACCCAGTACTTC. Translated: CASSLGYWGAQTQYF.

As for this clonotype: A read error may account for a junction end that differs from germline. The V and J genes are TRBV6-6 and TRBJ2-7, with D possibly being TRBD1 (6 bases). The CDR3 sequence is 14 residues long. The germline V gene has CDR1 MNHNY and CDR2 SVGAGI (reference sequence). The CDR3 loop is CASNHGQMYYERYF. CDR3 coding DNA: TGTGCCAGCAACCACGGACAGATGTACTACGAGCGGTACTTC.

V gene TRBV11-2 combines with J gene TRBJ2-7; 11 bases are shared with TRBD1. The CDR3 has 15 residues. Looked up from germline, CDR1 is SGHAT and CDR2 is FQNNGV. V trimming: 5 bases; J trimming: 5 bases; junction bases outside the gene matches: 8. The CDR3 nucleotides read TGTGCCAGCAGCATATTGGACAGGGGGCTCAACGAGCAGTACTTC. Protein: CASSILDRGLNEQYF.

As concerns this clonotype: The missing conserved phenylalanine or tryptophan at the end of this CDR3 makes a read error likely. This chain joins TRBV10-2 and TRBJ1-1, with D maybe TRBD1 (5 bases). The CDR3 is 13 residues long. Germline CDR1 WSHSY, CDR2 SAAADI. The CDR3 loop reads CVSTITGDTEAFV. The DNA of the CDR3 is TGCGTCAGCACGATTACGGGGGACACTGAAGCTTTCGTT.

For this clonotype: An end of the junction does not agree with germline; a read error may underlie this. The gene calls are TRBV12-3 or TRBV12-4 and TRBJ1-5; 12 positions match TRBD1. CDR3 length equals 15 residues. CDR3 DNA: TGTGCCAGCAATTTAGGGACAGGGGGCAGTCAGCCCCAACATTTT. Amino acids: CASNLGTGGSQPQHF.

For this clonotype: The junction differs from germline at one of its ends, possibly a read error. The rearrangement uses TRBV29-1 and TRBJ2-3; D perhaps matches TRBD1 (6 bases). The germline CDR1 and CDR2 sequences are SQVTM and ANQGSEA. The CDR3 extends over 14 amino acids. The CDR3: CSFAGTSSTYTQYF. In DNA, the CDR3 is TGCAGCTTCGCTGGGACATCTAGCACATATACGCAGTATTTT.

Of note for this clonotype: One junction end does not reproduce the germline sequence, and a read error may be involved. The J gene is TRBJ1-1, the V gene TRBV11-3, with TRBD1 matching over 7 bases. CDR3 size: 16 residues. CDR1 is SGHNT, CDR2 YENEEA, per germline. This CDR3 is CVSNFRDRTLDTEAFF. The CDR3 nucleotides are TGTGTCAGCAACTTCCGGGACAGAACCCTGGATACTGAAGCTTTCTTT.

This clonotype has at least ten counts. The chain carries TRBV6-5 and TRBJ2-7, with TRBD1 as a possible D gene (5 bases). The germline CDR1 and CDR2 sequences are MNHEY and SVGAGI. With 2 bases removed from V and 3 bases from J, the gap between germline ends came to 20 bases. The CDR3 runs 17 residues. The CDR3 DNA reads TGTGCCAGCAGTTACGGGCAGGGCGGATATGCGTTCTACGAGCAGTACTTC. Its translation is CASSYGQGGYAFYEQYF.

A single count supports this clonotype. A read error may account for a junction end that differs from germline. In DNA, the CDR3 is TGTACCAGCAGTGTACAGTTCTCCTACGAGCAGTACTTC. This sequence encodes CTSSVQFSYEQYF. The chain combines TRBV6-1 with TRBJ2-7, with D hard to call. The CDR3 covers 13 residues. The V gene's germline CDR1 is MNHNS and CDR2 SASEGT.

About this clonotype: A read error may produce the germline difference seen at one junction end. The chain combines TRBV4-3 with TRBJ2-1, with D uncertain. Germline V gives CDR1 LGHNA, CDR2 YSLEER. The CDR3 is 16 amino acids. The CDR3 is CASSQGPYRSYNEHFF. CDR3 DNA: TGCGCCAGTAGCCAAGGACCCTACCGTTCCTACAATGAGCACTTCTTC.

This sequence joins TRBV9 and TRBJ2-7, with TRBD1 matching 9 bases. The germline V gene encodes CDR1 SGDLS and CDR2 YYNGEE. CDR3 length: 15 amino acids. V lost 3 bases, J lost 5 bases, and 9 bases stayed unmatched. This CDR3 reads CASSAPGTGSHEQYF. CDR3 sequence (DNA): TGTGCCAGCAGCGCCCCAGGGACAGGGAGCCACGAGCAGTACTTC.

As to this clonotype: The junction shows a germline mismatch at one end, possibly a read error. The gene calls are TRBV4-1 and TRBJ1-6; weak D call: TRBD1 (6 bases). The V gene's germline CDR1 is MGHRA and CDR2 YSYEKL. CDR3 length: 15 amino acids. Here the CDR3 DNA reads TGCGCCAGCAGCAATACAGGGCCCCTTCAGTCACACCTCCACTTT. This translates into CASSNTGPLQSHLHF.

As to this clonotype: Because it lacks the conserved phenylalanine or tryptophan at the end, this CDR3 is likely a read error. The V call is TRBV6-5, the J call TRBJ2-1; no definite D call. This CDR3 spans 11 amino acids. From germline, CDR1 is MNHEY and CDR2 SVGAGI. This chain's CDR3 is CISSTGNEQFI. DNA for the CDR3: TGTATCAGCAGTACCGGGAATGAGCAGTTCATC.

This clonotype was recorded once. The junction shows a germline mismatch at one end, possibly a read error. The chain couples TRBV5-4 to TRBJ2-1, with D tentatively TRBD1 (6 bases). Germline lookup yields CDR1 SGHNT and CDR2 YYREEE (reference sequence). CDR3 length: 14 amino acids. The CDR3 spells CASSARTVVNERSF. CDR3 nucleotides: TGTGCCAGTAGCGCGAGGACAGTTGTAAATGAGCGGTCCTTC.

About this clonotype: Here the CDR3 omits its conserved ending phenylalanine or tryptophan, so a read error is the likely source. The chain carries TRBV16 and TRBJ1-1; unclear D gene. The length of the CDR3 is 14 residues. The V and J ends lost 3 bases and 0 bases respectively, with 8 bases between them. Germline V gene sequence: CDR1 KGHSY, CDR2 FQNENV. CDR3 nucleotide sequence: TGTGCCAGCAGCCAGGAAAGAATGAACACTGAAGCTTTCTTA. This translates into CASSQERMNTEAFL.

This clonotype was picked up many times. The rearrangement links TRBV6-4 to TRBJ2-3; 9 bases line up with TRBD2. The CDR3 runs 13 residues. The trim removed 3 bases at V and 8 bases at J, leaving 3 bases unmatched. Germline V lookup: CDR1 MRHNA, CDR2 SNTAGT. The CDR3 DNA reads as TGTGCCAGCAGTGAGCGGGAGGGGAGTACGCAGTATTTT. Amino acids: CASSEREGSTQYF.

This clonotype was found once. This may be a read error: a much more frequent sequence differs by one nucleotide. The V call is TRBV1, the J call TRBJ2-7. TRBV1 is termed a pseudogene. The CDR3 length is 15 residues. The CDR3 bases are TGCACCAGCAGCCAACTGGACGGTGAATCCTACGGGCAGTACTTC. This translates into CTSSQLDGESYGQYF.

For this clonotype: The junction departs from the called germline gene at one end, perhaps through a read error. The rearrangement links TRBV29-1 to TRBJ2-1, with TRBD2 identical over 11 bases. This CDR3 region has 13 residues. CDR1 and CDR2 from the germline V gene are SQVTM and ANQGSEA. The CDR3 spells CSTGLAGGNDQFF. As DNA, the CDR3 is TGCAGCACTGGTCTAGCGGGGGGAAATGATCAGTTCTTC.

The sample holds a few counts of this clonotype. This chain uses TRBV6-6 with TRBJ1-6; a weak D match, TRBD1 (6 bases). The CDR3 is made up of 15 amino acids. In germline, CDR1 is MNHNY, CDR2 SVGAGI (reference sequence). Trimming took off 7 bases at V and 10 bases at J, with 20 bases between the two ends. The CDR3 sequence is CASIRDTTWASPLHF. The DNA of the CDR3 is TGTGCCAGCATTCGGGACACCACTTGGGCGTCACCCCTCCACTTT.

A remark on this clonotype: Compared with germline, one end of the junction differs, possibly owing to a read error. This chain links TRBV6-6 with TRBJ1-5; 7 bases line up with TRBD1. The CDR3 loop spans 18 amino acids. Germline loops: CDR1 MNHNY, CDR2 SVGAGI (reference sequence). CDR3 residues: CASNYFGWGQNSNHPQHF. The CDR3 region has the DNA TGTGCCAGCAATTACTTCGGGTGGGGACAGAATAGCAATCATCCCCAGCATTTC.

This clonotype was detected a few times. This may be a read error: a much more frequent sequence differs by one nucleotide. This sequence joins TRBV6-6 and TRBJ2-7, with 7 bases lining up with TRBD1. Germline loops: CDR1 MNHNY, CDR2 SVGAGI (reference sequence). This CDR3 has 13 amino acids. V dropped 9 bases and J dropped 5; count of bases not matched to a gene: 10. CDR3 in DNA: TGTGCCAGAAGTGCACAGGGGCTCCACGAGCAGTACTTC. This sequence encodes CARSAQGLHEQYF.

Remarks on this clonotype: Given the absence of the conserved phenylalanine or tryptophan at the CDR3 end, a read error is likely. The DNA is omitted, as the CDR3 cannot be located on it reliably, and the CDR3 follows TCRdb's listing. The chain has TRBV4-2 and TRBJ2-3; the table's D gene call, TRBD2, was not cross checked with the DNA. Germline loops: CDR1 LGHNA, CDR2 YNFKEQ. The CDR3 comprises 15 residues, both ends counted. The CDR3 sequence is CASSQEREGRDTLYL.

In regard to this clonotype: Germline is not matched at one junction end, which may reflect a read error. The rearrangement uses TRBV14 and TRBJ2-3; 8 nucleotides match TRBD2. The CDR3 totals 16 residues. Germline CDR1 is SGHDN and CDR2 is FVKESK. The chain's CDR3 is CASSPTAGVFPCTQYF. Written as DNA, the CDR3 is TGCGCCAGCAGCCCGACAGCGGGAGTTTTCCCATGTACGCAGTATTTT.